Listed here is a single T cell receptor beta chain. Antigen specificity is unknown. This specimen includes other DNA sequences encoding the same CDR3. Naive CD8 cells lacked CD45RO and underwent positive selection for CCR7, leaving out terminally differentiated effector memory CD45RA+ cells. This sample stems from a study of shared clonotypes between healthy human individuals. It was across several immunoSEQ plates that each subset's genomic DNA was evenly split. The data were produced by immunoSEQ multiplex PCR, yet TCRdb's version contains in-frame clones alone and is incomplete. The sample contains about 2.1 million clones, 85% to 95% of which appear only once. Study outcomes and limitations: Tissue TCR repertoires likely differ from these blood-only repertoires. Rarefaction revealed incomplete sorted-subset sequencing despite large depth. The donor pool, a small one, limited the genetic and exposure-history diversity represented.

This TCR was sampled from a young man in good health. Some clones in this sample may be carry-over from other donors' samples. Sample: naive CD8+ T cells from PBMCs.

CDR3 DNA: TGTGCCATCAGTACGACAGGGAGCTCCTACGAGCAGTACTTC. This encodes CAISTTGSSYEQYF. The chain combines TRBV10-3 with TRBJ2-7, with 7 bases fitting TRBD1. Looked up from germline, CDR1 is ENHRY and CDR2 is SYGVKD. CDR3 size: 14 residues. Losses at the gene ends were 5 bases for V and 0 bases for J; bases not matched to a gene: 4.